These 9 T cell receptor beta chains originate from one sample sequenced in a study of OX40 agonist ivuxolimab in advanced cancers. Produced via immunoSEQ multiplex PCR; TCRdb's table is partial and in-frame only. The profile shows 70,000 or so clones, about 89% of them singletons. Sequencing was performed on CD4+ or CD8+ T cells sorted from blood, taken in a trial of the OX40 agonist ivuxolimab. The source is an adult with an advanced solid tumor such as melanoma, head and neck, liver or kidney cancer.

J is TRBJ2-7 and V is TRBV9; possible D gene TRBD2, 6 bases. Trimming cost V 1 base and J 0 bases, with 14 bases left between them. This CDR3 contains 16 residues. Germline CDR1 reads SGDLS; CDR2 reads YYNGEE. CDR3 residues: CASSVSGVADSYEQYF. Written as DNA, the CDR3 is TGTGCCAGCAGCGTATCGGGAGTAGCGGACTCCTACGAGCAGTACTTC.

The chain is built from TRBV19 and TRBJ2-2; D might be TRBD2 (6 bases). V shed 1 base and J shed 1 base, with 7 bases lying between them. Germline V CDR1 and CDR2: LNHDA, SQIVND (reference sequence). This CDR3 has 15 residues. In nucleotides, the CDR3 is TGTGCCAGTAGTATAGCGGGGGTGAACACCGGGGAGCTGTTTTTT. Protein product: CASSIAGVNTGELFF.

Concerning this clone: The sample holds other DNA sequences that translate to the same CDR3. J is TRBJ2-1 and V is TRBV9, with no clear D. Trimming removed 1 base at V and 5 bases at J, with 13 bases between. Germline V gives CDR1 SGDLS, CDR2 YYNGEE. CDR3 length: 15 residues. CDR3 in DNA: TGTGCCAGCAGCGTATCCCGAGCCCCAAACAATGAGCAGTTCTTC. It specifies CASSVSRAPNNEQFF.

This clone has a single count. In nucleotides, the CDR3 is TGCGCCAGCAGCCAAGGCCGGGACAGCTCCTACGAGCAGTACTTC. Translation: CASSQGRDSSYEQYF. The chain uses TRBV4-3 and TRBJ2-7, with TRBD1 matching 7 bases. Germline values: CDR1 LGHNA, CDR2 YSLEER. With 1 base clipped from V and 0 bases from J, the junction kept 3 bases outside the gene matches. The CDR3 loop spans 15 amino acids.

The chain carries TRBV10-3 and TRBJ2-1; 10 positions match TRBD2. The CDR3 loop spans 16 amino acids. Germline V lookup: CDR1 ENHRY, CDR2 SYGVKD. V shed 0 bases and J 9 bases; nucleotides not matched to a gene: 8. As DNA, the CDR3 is TGTGCCATCAGTGAGTCCCCTAGCGGGGGAGAGGGTGAGCAGTTCTTC. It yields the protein CAISESPSGGEGEQFF.

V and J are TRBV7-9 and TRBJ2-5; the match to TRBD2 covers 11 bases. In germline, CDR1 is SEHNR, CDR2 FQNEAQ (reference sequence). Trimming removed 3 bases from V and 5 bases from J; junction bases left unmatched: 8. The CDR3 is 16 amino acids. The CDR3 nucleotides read TGTGCCAGCAGCTTCAAGCCGGGACTAGCGGTGGAGACCCAGTACTTC. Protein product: CASSFKPGLAVETQYF.

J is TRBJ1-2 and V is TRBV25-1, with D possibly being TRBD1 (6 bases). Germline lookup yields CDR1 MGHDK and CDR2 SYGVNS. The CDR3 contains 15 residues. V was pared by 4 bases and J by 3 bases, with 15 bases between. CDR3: CASSARSDRDYGYTF. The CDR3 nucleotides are TGTGCCAGCAGTGCGCGATCGGACAGAGACTATGGCTACACCTTC.

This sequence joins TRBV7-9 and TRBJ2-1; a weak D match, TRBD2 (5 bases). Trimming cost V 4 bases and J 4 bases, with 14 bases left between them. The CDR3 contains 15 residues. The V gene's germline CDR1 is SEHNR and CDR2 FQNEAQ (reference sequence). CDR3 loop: CASSSTIKSYNEQFF. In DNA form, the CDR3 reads TGTGCCAGCAGCTCGACTATAAAAAGTTACAATGAGCAGTTCTTC.

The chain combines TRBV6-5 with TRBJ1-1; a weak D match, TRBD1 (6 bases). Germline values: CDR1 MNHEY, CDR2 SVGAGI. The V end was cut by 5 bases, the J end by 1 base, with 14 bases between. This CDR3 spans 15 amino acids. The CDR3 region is CASSPIDRQNTEAFF. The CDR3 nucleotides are TGTGCCAGCAGTCCTATCGACAGGCAGAACACTGAAGCTTTCTTT.